This T cell receptor (beta chain) was documented in a study of blood T cell repertoires in COVID-19. As for the study in general: Nucleic acid was either cDNA or gDNA, and it came from T cells, B-cell-depleted T cells, or PBMCs.

This clone was counted only a few times. This table comes from immunoSEQ multiplex PCR, and its TCRdb copy is limited to in-frame clones, with some not included. The sample lists fewer than 350,000 clones, about four fifths seen once, with over 2.5% in the top ten. The CDR3 consists of 12 residues. The germline V gene has CDR1 SNHLY and CDR2 FYNNEI. Trimming removed 7 bases from V and 8 bases from J, with 14 bases in between. J is TRBJ1-2 and V is TRBV2; D is unresolved. The receptor's source is a woman aged 55 to 70 with active or convalescent COVID-19. The sample consisted of peripheral blood. The CDR3 sequence: CASTKRQEGYTF. Here the CDR3 DNA reads TGTGCCAGCACCAAACGACAAGAAGGCTACACCTTC.